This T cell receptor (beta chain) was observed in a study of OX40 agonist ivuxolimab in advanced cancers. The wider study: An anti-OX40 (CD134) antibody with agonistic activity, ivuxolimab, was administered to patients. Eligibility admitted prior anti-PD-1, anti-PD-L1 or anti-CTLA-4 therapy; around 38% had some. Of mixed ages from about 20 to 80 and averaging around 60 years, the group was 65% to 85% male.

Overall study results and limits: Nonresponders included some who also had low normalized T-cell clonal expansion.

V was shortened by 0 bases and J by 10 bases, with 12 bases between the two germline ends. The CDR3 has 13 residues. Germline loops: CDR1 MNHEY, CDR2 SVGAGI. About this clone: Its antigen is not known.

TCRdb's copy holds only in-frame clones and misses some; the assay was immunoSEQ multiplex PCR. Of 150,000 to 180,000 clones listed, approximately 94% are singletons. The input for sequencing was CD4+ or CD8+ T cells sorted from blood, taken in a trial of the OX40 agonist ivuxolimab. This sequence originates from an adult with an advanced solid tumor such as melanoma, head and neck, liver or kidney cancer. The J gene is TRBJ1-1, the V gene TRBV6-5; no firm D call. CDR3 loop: CASSYSSSLRAFF. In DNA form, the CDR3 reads TGTGCCAGCAGTTACTCAAGTAGTCTGCGAGCTTTCTTT.